What follows describes a single TCR beta chain. Antigen: not known. The sequenced fragment ends 3 residues before the CDR3 boundary, so the rest is inferred from the germline J gene. Only in-frame clones appear in the TCRdb table, and some are missing; sequencing was by immunoSEQ multiplex PCR. Found here are 25,000 to 35,000 clones; the top ten clones hold about 6.4%. V was pared by 6 bases and J by 4 bases, with 21 bases between. Per germline, CDR1 DFQATT and CDR2 SNEGSKA (reference sequence). This CDR3 is 15 amino acids long. These data are taken from a study of T cells in women clearing cervical HPV infection. The study's findings and limits: CIN3+ cases had significantly higher TCR repertoire richness than controls, but evenness did not differ.

What was sequenced was blood buffy coat. The chain is built from TRBV20-1 and TRBJ1-2; D not certain. The TCR comes from a woman between 18 and 69 years old with a cervical HPV16 infection that either progressed to CIN3+ or cleared (not recorded which). The CDR3 bases that were read are TGCAGTGCCCCCTCTGTGAGGACTTTGGGCTATGGC. This codes for CSAPSVRTLGYG. The whole CDR3 sequence is CSAPSVRTLGYGYTF.